The source of this T cell receptor beta chain is a study of identical twins. V was clipped by 0 bases and J by 5 bases; unmatched bases: 8. This CDR3 is built from 16 residues. Germline V gene lookup returns CDR1 SGHVS and CDR2 FQNEAQ. Unique molecular identifiers were present on cDNA, and template switching added a universal primer site. TCRdb called the 5' RACE reads again in MiXCR, with one record for every CDR3 protein. The sample lists 450,000 or so distinct CDR3 sequences; around 14% were seen once. This clonotype was seen a few times. Every sampled donor was Caucasian and healthy. The same data also contributed to another study, on yellow fever vaccine responses in identical twins.

The rearrangement links TRBV7-8 to TRBJ2-5; 8 bases agree with TRBD1. The sample taken for sequencing was CD4+ T cells sorted from blood. This receptor was identified in a woman aged 18-29 years in good health. The CDR3 spells CASSLAPRTGWETQYF. CDR3 in DNA: TGTGCCAGCAGCTTAGCGCCAAGGACAGGGTGGGAGACCCAGTACTTC. The variable domain in full, completed from reference TRBV7-8 and TRBJ2-5, reads GAGVSQSPRYKVAKRGQDVALRCDPISGHVSLFWYQQALGQGPEFLTYFQNEAQLDKSGLPSDRFFAERPEGSVSTLKIQRTQQEDSAVYLCASSLAPRTGWETQYFGPGTRLLVL.